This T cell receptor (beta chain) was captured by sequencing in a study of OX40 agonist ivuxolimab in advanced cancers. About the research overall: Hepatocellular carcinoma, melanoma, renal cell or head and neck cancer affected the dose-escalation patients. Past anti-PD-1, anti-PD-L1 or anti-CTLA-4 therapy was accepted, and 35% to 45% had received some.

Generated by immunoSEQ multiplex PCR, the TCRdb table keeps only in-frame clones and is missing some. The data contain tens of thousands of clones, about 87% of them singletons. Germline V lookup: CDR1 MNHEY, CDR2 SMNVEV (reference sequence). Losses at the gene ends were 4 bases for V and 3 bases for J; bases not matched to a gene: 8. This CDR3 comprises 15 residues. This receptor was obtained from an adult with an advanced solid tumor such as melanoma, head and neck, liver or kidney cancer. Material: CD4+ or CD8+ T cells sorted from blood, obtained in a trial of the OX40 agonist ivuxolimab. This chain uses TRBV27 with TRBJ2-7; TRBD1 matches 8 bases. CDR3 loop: CASSSPTGANYEQYF. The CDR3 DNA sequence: TGTGCCAGCAGTTCTCCGACAGGGGCCAACTACGAGCAGTACTTC.